The T cell receptor beta chain described here comes from a study of blood T cell repertoires in COVID-19. V gave up 8 bases and J gave up 0 bases, with 6 bases separating them. The CDR3 runs 12 residues. Per the germline V gene, CDR1 is ENHRY and CDR2 is SYGVKD. Method: immunoSEQ multiplex PCR; TCRdb's copy keeps in-frame clones and lacks some. This sample carries tens of thousands of clones, around nine tenths of them seen once, and the ten largest clones take 19%. This clonotype originated in an elderly woman with acute or convalescent COVID-19. The genes are TRBV10-3 and TRBJ2-3, with D maybe TRBD2 (5 bases). The specimen was peripheral blood. CDR3 nucleotides: TGTGCCATCGGCGGGAGCACAGATACGCAGTATTTT. Translating it yields CAIGGSTDTQYF.